Described below is a single T cell receptor (beta chain) sequence and its context. The antigen remains unidentified. Assay used: immunoSEQ multiplex PCR; TCRdb lists only in-frame clones, some missing. The data contain fewer than 45,000 clones, about nine tenths of them singletons. The data were taken from a study of OX40 agonist ivuxolimab in advanced cancers. Study-wide findings and caveats: At doses 0.1 to 3.0 mg/kg, CD4+ and CD8+ clones expanded. Expanded peripheral T cells had an undetermined antigen specificity.

If patients had autoimmune disease history or systemic immunosuppression, they were excluded. Cycle 7 day 1, cycle 4 day 1, and baseline were the timepoints at which blood was sampled. V was clipped by 0 bases and J by 3 bases, with 10 bases between them. This CDR3 region has 15 residues. From germline, CDR1 is SGHTS and CDR2 YDEGEE. The sample here was CD4+ or CD8+ T cells sorted from blood, taken in a trial of the OX40 agonist ivuxolimab. The J gene is TRBJ1-3, the V gene TRBV5-8, with D maybe TRBD1 (5 bases). This clonotype originated in an adult with an advanced solid tumor such as melanoma, head and neck, liver or kidney cancer. The CDR3 nucleotides read TGTGCCAGCAGCTTGGCAGGGCTAGTTGGAAACACCATATATTTT. Protein product: CASSLAGLVGNTIYF.